At least ten counts were recorded for the clone carrying this T cell receptor (beta chain). No antigen is known for it. The entry originates in a study of blood T cells in healthy people across ages. Study-wide results and caveats: Roughly linear age-related decline in beta diversity appeared, significant by age 40.

The CDR3 has 16 residues. Germline V lookup: CDR1 SGHDN, CDR2 FVKESK. J lost 3 bases, V lost 4 bases, and 6 bases had no gene match. It was with a sample-barcoded 5' primer and a J-beta primer mix that a second PCR of roughly 7 to 12 cycles was run. TCRdb reprocessed the 5' RACE reads with MiXCR, giving one entry per CDR3 protein. Of a few hundred thousand distinct CDR3 sequences in the sample, roughly a quarter were seen once. The sequenced sample was blood. The receptor comes from a woman aged 70 to 79 in good health. The chain recombines TRBV14 with TRBJ2-5, with TRBD1 matching over 12 bases. The CDR3 reads CASSPMGQGAKETQYF. CDR3 nucleotides: TGTGCCAGCAGCCCTATGGGACAGGGGGCCAAAGAGACCCAGTACTTC.